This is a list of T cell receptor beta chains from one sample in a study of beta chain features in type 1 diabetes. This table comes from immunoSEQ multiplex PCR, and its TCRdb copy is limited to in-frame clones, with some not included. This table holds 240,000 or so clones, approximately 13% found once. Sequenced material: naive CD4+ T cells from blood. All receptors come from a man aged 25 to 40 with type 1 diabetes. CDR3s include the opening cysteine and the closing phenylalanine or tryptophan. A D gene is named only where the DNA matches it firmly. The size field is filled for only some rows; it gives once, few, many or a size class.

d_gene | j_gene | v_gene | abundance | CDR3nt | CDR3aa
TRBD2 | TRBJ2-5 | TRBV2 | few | TGTGCCAGCAGCGTACTAGCGGAAGAGACCCAGTACTTC | CASSVLAEETQYF
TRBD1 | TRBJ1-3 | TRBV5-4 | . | TGTGCCAGCAGCACGGGACAGTCTAGGGGCTCTGGAAACACCATATATTTT | CASSTGQSRGSGNTIYF
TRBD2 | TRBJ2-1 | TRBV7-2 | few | TGTGCCAGCAGCCCTCGGGATAGCGGGAGGTTCCAGTACAATGAGCAGTTCTTC | CASSPRDSGRFQYNEQFF
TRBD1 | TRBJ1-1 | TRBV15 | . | TGTGCCACCAGCAGAGAAGGGACAGGGGACACTGAAGCTTTCTTT | CATSREGTGDTEAFF
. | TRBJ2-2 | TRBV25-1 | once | TGTGCCAGCAGTGAGGGACTGAACACCGGGGAGCTGTTTTTT | CASSEGLNTGELFF
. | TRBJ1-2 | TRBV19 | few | TGTGCCAGTAGTATGCGACAGAACTATGGCTACACCTTC | CASSMRQNYGYTF
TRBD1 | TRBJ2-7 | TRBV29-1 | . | TGCAGCGTTGAAACAATCGGGACAGGGTCCTACGAGCAGTACTTC | CSVETIGTGSYEQYF
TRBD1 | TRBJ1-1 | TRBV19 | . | TGTGCCAGTAGGTCGACAGGGGTAACTGAAGCTTTCTTT | CASRSTGVTEAFF
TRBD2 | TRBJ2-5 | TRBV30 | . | TGTGCCGGGGAGTTGCGGGGGGCAGAGACCCAGTACTTC | CAGELRGAETQYF
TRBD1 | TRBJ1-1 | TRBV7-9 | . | TGTGCCAGCAGCTTAGGGGGACAGCGAGCTGAAGCTTTCTTT | CASSLGGQRAEAFF
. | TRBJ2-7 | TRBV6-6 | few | TGTGCCAGCAGCCCACAGGGGACTCGCTACGAGCAGTACTTC | CASSPQGTRYEQYF
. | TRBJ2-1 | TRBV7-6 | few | TGTGCCAGCAGCCCTACACTGACAGGGTGGAGGGATGAGCAGTTCTTC | CASSPTLTGWRDEQFF
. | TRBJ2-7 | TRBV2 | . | TGTGCCAGCAGGGAGGACTACCCCTACGAGCAGTACTTC | CASREDYPYEQYF
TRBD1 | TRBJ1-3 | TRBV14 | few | TGTGCCAGCAGCCGACAGGGGGAAAACACCATATATTTT | CASSRQGENTIYF
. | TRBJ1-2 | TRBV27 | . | TGTGCCAGCAGTTTAGTGGCGCCGGGGGATGGCTACACCTTC | CASSLVAPGDGYTF
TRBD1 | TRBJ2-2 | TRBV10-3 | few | TGTGCCACCGAGGGACAGGGGGACACCGGGGAGCTGTTTTTT | CATEGQGDTGELFF
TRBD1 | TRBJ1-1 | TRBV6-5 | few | TGTGCCAGCAGAACACTTCCAGGGGGCTGGGCTGAAGCTTTCTTT | CASRTLPGGWAEAFF
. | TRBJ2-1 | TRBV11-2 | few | TGTGCCAGCAGCATCCTGCGGGACGAATTTTCCCCGTACAATGAGCAGTTCTTC | CASSILRDEFSPYNEQFF
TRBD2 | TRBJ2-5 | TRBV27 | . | TGTGCCAGCAGCCCCGGGACTAGTGTCGAGACCCAGTACTTC | CASSPGTSVETQYF
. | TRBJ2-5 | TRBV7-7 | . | TGTGCTAGCAGCTTGGACAGTGGGTCAGGGACCCAGTACTTC | CASSLDSGSGTQYF
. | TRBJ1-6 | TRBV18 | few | TGTGCCAGCTCACCAAGGGGTGACAGGAATTCACCCCTCCACTTT | CASSPRGDRNSPLHF
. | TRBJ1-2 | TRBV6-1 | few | TGTGCCAGCACCAGGGGCGACTATGGCTACACCTTC | CASTRGDYGYTF
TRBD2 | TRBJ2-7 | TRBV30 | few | TGTGCCTGGAGCCCTAGCGGGAGAAGCTACGAGCAGTACTTC | CAWSPSGRSYEQYF
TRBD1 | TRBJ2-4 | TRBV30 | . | TGTGCCTGGAGTAAGGGAGCAGGGGGCGCTGGAAACATTCAGTACTTC | CAWSKGAGGAGNIQYF
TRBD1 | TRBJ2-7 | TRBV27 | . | TGTGCCAGCCAGATTCGACAGGGGATTCCCTACGAGCAGTACTTC | CASQIRQGIPYEQYF